This T cell receptor beta chain comes out of a study of T cell responses to AZD1222 COVID-19 vaccine (dated by TCRdb to about 2021). Context from the whole study: A total of 230 or so trial participants underwent TCR sequencing, of whom 200 to 220 received two doses of AZD1222 and about 25 received two doses of the MenACWY control vaccine. Trial participants were enrolled by age into 18-55, 56-69 and 70-plus year subgroups, with about 150, 28 and 57 TCR-sequenced participants respectively.

The CDR3 regions of human TCRbeta chains were analyzed by immunosequencing. The paper's data handling went like this. Repertoire TCRs were matched against a reference library of SARS-CoV-2-specific TCRs generated with the MIRA antigen-specificity platform. Breadth was defined as the fraction of unique TCRs that were SARS-CoV-2-associated. Depth was defined as the fraction of total T cells that were SARS-CoV-2-associated. Each spike-specific TCR was assigned to its reactive spike region and to a CD4 or CD8 class using the MIRA data. Log10-transformed breadth and depth values were compared by one-way ANOVA with Sidak's multiple comparisons tests. The table was pulled from immuneACCESS by TCRdb, which kept in-frame rearrangements only. Such tables lose some clones; where checked, under half of the loss comes from unresolved V genes, and the rest has no known cause. The DNA gave D and trimming, while V, J and clone size come from that table. Within this sample are tens of thousands of clones, with about 90% of them counted one time only. 1% to 1.3% of the sample is in the top ten clones.

With regard to this clone: Which antigen it targets is not known. Base-call qualities are not available, and no considerably larger clone is one nucleotide away.

Study-level results and caveats: Because no day 14 peak-response samples were available, the repertoires could be characterized only after the peak T cell response. Conclusions about previously exposed vaccinees are limited because only 6 or 7 AZD1222 recipients were SARS-CoV-2 seropositive at baseline. A significant rise in spike-specific TCR breadth and depth was observed after two AZD1222 doses relative to day 0 and relative to MenACWY recipients. The 56-69-year group was small, and its depth increase did not reach significance, likely because of low power. CD4 TCRs associated with the vaccine covered the entire spike protein, and the dominant responses were in regions 160-218 and 743-854. Participants were mostly white British, with more females than males. The authors suggested clonal diversity may have been underestimated. Reportedly, close to half of the unique spike-specific TCRs recognized epitopes lying outside the regions that are mutated in the B.1.351 and B.1.1.7 variants.

This sample's time point label indicates: about 28 days (+/-7) after the second vaccine dose. AZD1222 recipients with second doses at about 4 weeks or about 12 weeks were pooled, because spike-specific TCR depth and breadth did not differ between schedules. Samples from vaccinated people were obtained from the UK trials COV001 and COV002, which included a single-blind randomized controlled phase 2/3 trial of AZD1222 (ChAdOx1 nCoV-19) in healthy adults. For TCRbeta chain sequencing, PBMC samples from trial participants were taken at day 0 and at day 28 after the second dose. V loses 6 bases at its end and J loses 6 bases; junction bases beyond the gene matches: 7. From the cysteine through the phenylalanine, the CDR3 covers 14 amino acids. CDR3 DNA only is kept here, 42 bases in frame from base 1. The germline V gene gives CDR1 as WSHSY and CDR2 as SAAADI.

The V and J segments used are TRBV10-2 and TRBJ2-1, with TRBD2 identical over 8 junction bases. The source material was peripheral blood, sampled 28 days after the second AZD1222 dose. This TCR was recovered from an adult who received the AZD1222 COVID-19 vaccine. The CDR3 reads CASRGAGVSNEQFF. In nucleotide form, the sequence is TGCGCCAGCAGGGGAGCGGGAGTGTCCAATGAGCAGTTCTTC.